The rows below give T cell receptor beta chains drawn from one sample of a study of post-analysis software for immune sequencing data. TCRdb processed the PCR reads anew with MiXCR; each CDR3 protein has one entry. The sample includes 750,000 to 950,000 distinct CDR3 sequences, about 50% of them seen just once. Source material: blood. The receptors stem from a girl aged 10 to 17 with multiple sclerosis. CDR3s leave out the opening cysteine and the closing phenylalanine or tryptophan. Fields, in order: V gene, J gene, CDR3 protein.

>TRBV7-9|TRBJ2-7
ASSSGAEDRFYEQY
>TRBV4-1|TRBJ2-1
ASSQDLEAFSYNEQF
>TRBV18|TRBJ2-1
TSSPPAGGHYNEQF
>TRBV3-1|TRBJ2-5
ASTSRDGGETQY
>TRBV21-1|.
ASSKREGEQY
>TRBV9|TRBJ2-1
ASSVGFGTSTTLNHEQF
>TRBV27|TRBJ2-7
ASSSKESGGVSSYEQY
>TRBV11-1|TRBJ2-5
ASSLALQEETQY
>TRBV20-1|TRBJ1-2
SASEAAGSSGYT
>TRBV3-1|TRBJ2-3
ASSQVAGYTDTQY
>TRBV5-1|TRBJ2-5
ASSFSSGGVQETQY
>TRBV20-1|TRBJ2-7
SARDGTLGGNEQY
>TRBV2|TRBJ2-1
ASSVWYEQF
>TRBV29-1|TRBJ2-4
SVAVSSGGASQNIQY
>TRBV20-1|TRBJ2-7
SASFGVEGEQY
>TRBV30|TRBJ1-1
AWREAGSTEAF
>TRBV20-1|TRBJ2-5
SAWGLAEAQETQY
>TRBV7-9|TRBJ2-7
ASSLTMEAGGPVEQY
>TRBV2|TRBJ1-1
ASSEEGRNTEAF
>TRBV9|TRBJ1-1
ASSLAGTMNTEAF
>TRBV2|TRBJ1-2
ASSETRTNYGYT
>TRBV2|TRBJ1-5
ASQWGGDQPQH
>TRBV25-1|TRBJ1-1
ASNWGEAEAF
>TRBV25-1|TRBJ1-2
ASSEDEGYGYT
>TRBV27|TRBJ2-1
ARLKGVYNEQF
>TRBV18|TRBJ2-1
ASSPQIGSMDEQF
>TRBV12-3/TRBV12-4|TRBJ2-1
ASSYSWTLGDEQF
>TRBV7-8|TRBJ2-7
ASSRRDFGYEQY
>TRBV20-1|TRBJ2-3
SADSGTSAEDTQY
>TRBV10-3|TRBJ2-1
AISEPWRLAGATYNEQF
>TRBV15|TRBJ2-4
ATSRDLTGSHIQY
>TRBV7-9|TRBJ2-1
ASSFLPDEQF
>TRBV5-6|TRBJ2-5
ASSSLRGQETQY
>TRBV7-7|TRBJ2-3
ASSSGLGFTDTQY
>TRBV11-2|TRBJ2-3
ASSSLYQGRTDTQY
>TRBV20-1|TRBJ2-3
SARDVPSVTDTQY
>TRBV20-1|TRBJ2-7
SARGDRGTYEQY
>TRBV9|TRBJ2-3
ASSGEGGTDTQY
>TRBV5-6|TRBJ2-5
ASSPGTGKETQY
>TRBV15|TRBJ2-4
ATSTPGGLAKNIQY
>TRBV20-1|TRBJ2-7
SATGTGYHEQY
>TRBV12-3/TRBV12-4|TRBJ2-5
ASSVIAGGRQTQY
>TRBV5-1|TRBJ1-4
ASSLAKSTNEKLF
>TRBV6-5|TRBJ2-1
ASRPGTSGHEQF
>TRBV7-2|.
ASSRREGVGTQY
>TRBV6-1|TRBJ1-2
ASSEALQGPYGYT
>TRBV2|TRBJ1-1
ASSAAWKNTEAF
>TRBV20-1|TRBJ2-1
SAADSGGAVEQF
>TRBV4-2|TRBJ1-2
ASSLTRQGVGGYT
>TRBV12-3/TRBV12-4|TRBJ2-2
ASSPRRRENTGELF
>TRBV15|TRBJ1-2
ATSRVGDNYGYT
>TRBV7-9|TRBJ1-6
ASSSGDREYSPLH
>TRBV10-3|TRBJ2-5
AISGGQGAEETQY
>TRBV12-3/TRBV12-4|TRBJ2-2
ASSLALRTGELF
>TRBV10-3|TRBJ1-2
AITRTRGDRNYGYT
>TRBV6-5|TRBJ1-2
ASSSSGQGRTYGYT
>TRBV20-1|TRBJ2-1
SASSDREQF
>TRBV29-1|TRBJ2-1
SVDPPVSGSTSSYNEQF
>TRBV11-2|TRBJ2-1
ASSLRSSGGHNEQF
>TRBV10-3|.
AIRDDTGLEQY